Listed below are T cell receptor beta chains from one sample, sequenced in a study of shared clonotypes between healthy human individuals. The protocol was immunoSEQ multiplex PCR, while the TCRdb copy is restricted to in-frame clones and leaves out a portion. The repertoire holds hundreds of thousands of clones, around 72% seen once, with about 1.8% in the top ten. The sequencing sample was made of memory CD4+ T cells sorted from blood. These receptors all stem from a woman aged 25-40 years in good health. Both conserved end residues are part of each CDR3. D genes are given only for firm matches. Clone size is given for some rows only: seen once, a few or many times, or a class if the clone is expanded.

>.|TRBJ1-1|TRBV14|.
CASSPVLVTEAFF
TGTGCCAGCAGCCCAGTGCTGGTCACTGAAGCTTTCTTT
>.|TRBJ1-3|TRBV28|.
CASSLLPRGASGNTIYF
TGTGCCAGCAGTTTATTGCCCAGGGGCGCCTCTGGAAACACCATATATTTT
>.|TRBJ2-7|TRBV30|.
CAWSVGGILSYEQYF
TGTGCCTGGAGTGTGGGCGGCATCTTATCCTACGAGCAGTACTTC
>.|TRBJ2-3|TRBV29-1|.
CSVVRDISTDTQYF
TGCAGCGTTGTAAGGGACATTAGCACAGATACGCAGTATTTT
>once|TRBJ1-1|TRBV2|.
CASSELRTENTEAFF
TGTGCCAGCAGTGAATTACGGACAGAGAACACTGAAGCTTTCTTT
>.|TRBJ2-5|TRBV2|TRBD2
CASRLASPQETQYF
TGTGCCAGCAGACTAGCGAGCCCACAAGAGACCCAGTACTTC
>.|TRBJ2-1|TRBV9|.
CASSVGGLNEQFF
TGTGCCAGCAGCGTTGGCGGTCTCAATGAGCAGTTCTTC
>.|TRBJ1-4|TRBV28|TRBD1
CASRQGGEATNEKLFF
TGTGCCAGTAGACAGGGAGGGGAAGCAACTAATGAAAAACTGTTTTTT
>.|TRBJ2-7|TRBV5-1|TRBD1
CASSRDRGPPYEQYF
TGCGCCAGCAGTCGGGACAGGGGGCCTCCCTACGAGCAGTACTTC
>.|TRBJ1-2|TRBV7-2|.
CASSGRDTWSYGYTF
TGTGCCAGCAGCGGCCGGGACACCTGGTCTTATGGCTACACCTTC
>.|TRBJ2-4|TRBV4-1|.
CASSQTGSTGVTKNIQYF
TGCGCCAGCAGCCAAACCGGATCGACAGGAGTAACAAAAAACATTCAGTACTTC
>.|TRBJ1-1|TRBV10-3|.
CAISERGVDTEAFF
TGTGCCATCAGTGAAAGGGGGGTCGACACTGAAGCTTTCTTT
>once|TRBJ2-1|TRBV27|TRBD1
CASSVRQGPGNEQFF
TGTGCCAGCAGTGTACGACAGGGGCCTGGCAATGAGCAGTTCTTC
>many|TRBJ2-1|TRBV7-2|.
CASSLDGAYNEQFF
TGTGCCAGCAGCTTAGACGGGGCCTACAATGAGCAGTTCTTC
>.|TRBJ1-2|TRBV6-6|.
CATARGASDGYTF
TGTGCCACAGCCCGGGGGGCTTCTGATGGCTACACCTTC
>.|TRBJ2-7|TRBV5-4|TRBD2
CASSLRLAADEQYF
TGTGCCAGCAGCTTGAGACTAGCCGCCGACGAGCAGTACTTC
>.|TRBJ1-1|TRBV6-5|.
CASSRRNTEAFF
TGTGCCAGCAGTCGCCGGAACACTGAAGCTTTCTTT
>.|TRBJ1-2|TRBV28|.
CASSLRVGYTF
TGTGCCAGCAGTTTAAGGGTTGGCTACACCTTC
>.|TRBJ2-4|TRBV2|.
CASSERILAKNIQYF
TGTGCCAGCAGTGAAAGGATCTTAGCCAAAAACATTCAGTACTTC
>once|TRBJ2-5|TRBV5-1|.
CASSFILQETQYF
TGCGCCAGCAGCTTCATACTTCAAGAGACCCAGTACTTC
>.|TRBJ2-1|TRBV6-4|TRBD1
CASSETGGYNEQFF
TGTGCCAGCAGTGAAACAGGGGGGTACAATGAGCAGTTCTTC
>.|TRBJ2-7|TRBV10-2|.
CASSDQTSGTLYEQYF
TGCGCCAGCAGTGACCAAACCTCCGGGACACTCTACGAGCAGTACTTC
>.|TRBJ1-1|TRBV28|.
CASSSYRGRRGNTEAFF
TGTGCCAGCAGTTCCTACCGGGGCCGGAGAGGGAACACTGAAGCTTTCTTT
>.|TRBJ1-5|TRBV5-1|.
CASSPQGGDQPQHF
TGCGCCAGCAGCCCGCAGGGAGGGGATCAGCCCCAGCATTTT
>once|TRBJ1-2|TRBV28|.
CASSSGTYGYTF
TGTGCCAGCAGTTCTGGAACGTATGGCTACACCTTC
>.|TRBJ2-7|TRBV25-1|.
CASSESPGYYEQYF
TGTGCCAGCAGTGAATCCCCAGGGTACTACGAGCAGTACTTC
>.|TRBJ2-4|TRBV30|TRBD1
CAWAGQGILLAKNIQYF
TGTGCCTGGGCGGGACAGGGGATTTTACTAGCCAAAAACATTCAGTACTTC
>.|TRBJ1-1|TRBV29-1|TRBD1
CSVRQGATEAFF
TGCAGCGTTCGGCAGGGGGCGACTGAAGCTTTCTTT
>.|TRBJ2-5|TRBV27|TRBD1
CASSVYSGGGEETQYF
TGTGCCAGCAGTGTCTACTCAGGGGGCGGGGAGGAGACCCAGTACTTC
>.|TRBJ2-5|TRBV2|.
CASSERRETQYF
TGTGCCAGCAGTGAAAGAAGGGAGACCCAGTACTTC
>.|TRBJ1-5|TRBV28|.
CASRRSGRERDQPQHF
TGTGCCAGCAGACGGTCAGGGCGGGAGCGGGATCAGCCCCAGCATTTT
>.|TRBJ1-5|TRBV19|TRBD1
CASSRGGPLLPQHF
TGTGCCAGTAGTAGAGGGGGCCCCCTACTGCCCCAGCATTTT
>once|TRBJ2-1|TRBV2|.
CASSDGPGDEQFF
TGTGCCAGCAGTGATGGACCCGGCGATGAGCAGTTCTTC
>.|TRBJ2-2|TRBV29-1|.
CSARGANTGELFF
TGCAGCGCCAGGGGGGCGAACACCGGGGAGCTGTTTTTT
>.|TRBJ2-7|TRBV27|.
CASLGPYEQYF
TGTGCCAGCTTAGGGCCCTACGAGCAGTACTTC
>.|TRBJ1-2|TRBV30|TRBD1
CAWSVHLGQGIYTF
TGTGCCTGGAGTGTCCATCTCGGACAGGGAATCTACACCTTC
>.|TRBJ2-3|TRBV5-1|TRBD2
CASSFLTSDTDTQYF
TGCGCCAGCAGCTTCTTGACTAGCGACACAGATACGCAGTATTTT
>.|TRBJ2-6|TRBV7-6|.
CASSRGSGANVLTF
TGTGCCAGCAGCCGGGGGTCTGGGGCCAACGTCCTGACTTTC
>.|TRBJ2-6|TRBV19|.
CASSGGLLYSGANVLTF
TGTGCCAGTAGTGGGGGACTGCTTTACTCTGGGGCCAACGTCCTGACTTTC
>.|TRBJ1-2|TRBV18|TRBD1
CASSPRGQAPIDYGYTF
TGTGCCAGCTCACCGCGGGGACAGGCTCCTATCGACTATGGCTACACCTTC
>many|TRBJ2-3|TRBV7-9|TRBD1
CASSEKGQGNFAQYF
TGTGCCAGCAGCGAGAAAGGACAGGGAAATTTTGCGCAGTATTTT
>.|TRBJ1-3|TRBV11-2|TRBD1
CASSAGQGNTIYF
TGTGCCAGCAGCGCGGGACAGGGAAACACCATATATTTT
>few|TRBJ2-6|TRBV6-4|.
CATRGSGGANVLTF
TGTGCCACCCGAGGGTCGGGCGGGGCCAACGTCCTGACTTTC
>.|TRBJ2-7|TRBV4-2|TRBD2
CASSQSRTSGTEQYF
TGTGCCAGCAGCCAATCCAGGACTAGCGGGACCGAGCAGTACTTC
>few|TRBJ2-5|TRBV2|.
CASTAKETQYF
TGTGCCAGCACGGCAAAAGAGACCCAGTACTTC
>.|TRBJ1-1|TRBV19|TRBD1
CASGTQGALTEAFF
TGTGCCAGCGGGACACAGGGGGCATTAACTGAAGCTTTCTTT
>.|TRBJ1-4|TRBV28|TRBD1
CASRAQGATNEKLFF
TGTGCCAGCAGAGCTCAGGGGGCAACTAATGAAAAACTGTTTTTT
>.|TRBJ2-7|TRBV6-5|TRBD1
CASRLTGPYEQYF
TGTGCCAGCAGGTTGACAGGGCCCTACGAGCAGTACTTC
>.|TRBJ1-2|TRBV28|.
CASSLWGGSGYTF
TGTGCCAGCAGTTTATGGGGGGGCTCTGGCTACACCTTC
>.|TRBJ2-7|TRBV27|TRBD2
CASNIYSGISGEQYF
TGTGCCAGCAACATCTACAGCGGGATCTCGGGAGAGCAGTACTTC
>.|TRBJ2-5|TRBV5-6|TRBD2
CASSGGLAGVQYF
TGTGCCAGCAGCGGGGGACTAGCGGGAGTCCAGTACTTC
>.|TRBJ2-7|TRBV6-4|.
CASTGASYEQYF
TGTGCCAGCACCGGGGCCTCCTACGAGCAGTACTTC
>.|TRBJ2-2|TRBV19|TRBD2
CASSIRLAGEGTGELFF
TGTGCCAGTAGTATACGGCTAGCGGGAGAGGGGACCGGGGAGCTGTTTTTT
>.|TRBJ2-5|TRBV5-1|.
CASRQMQETQYF
TGCGCCAGCAGACAAATGCAAGAGACCCAGTACTTC
>.|TRBJ1-1|TRBV5-1|.
CASSLGAGSMNTEAFF
TGCGCCAGCAGCTTGGGTGCAGGATCTATGAACACTGAAGCTTTCTTT